The 21 T cell receptor beta chains presented below share a single source sample, sequenced in a study of T cell responses to AZD1222 COVID-19 vaccine (dated by TCRdb to the early 2020s). The method was the immunoSEQ multiplex PCR assay. TCRdb stores this immuneACCESS table with in-frame sequences only. Part of the clones is absent; in the studies checked, under half of the shortfall reflects unresolved V genes, and no reason is known for the rest. This sample lists over 130,000 clones; roughly 92% were detected once. The biggest ten clones account for approximately 9% of the sample. Reading the label with the study, this specimen's time point is: about 28 days (+/-7) after the second vaccine dose. Sequencing was performed on peripheral blood, taken 28 days after the second AZD1222 dose. The origin of the receptors is an adult who received the AZD1222 COVID-19 vaccine.

This clone turned up a few times. This rearrangement joins TRBV5-5 to TRBJ1-2, with D possibly being TRBD1 (6 bases). CDR1 and CDR2 from the germline V gene are SGHKS and YYEKEE (reference sequence). Deletions cut 3 bases from V and 5 bases from J, with 20 bases between. This CDR3 region has 16 residues. CDR3 coding DNA: TGTGCCAGCAGCTCGGGGGGCAGCCCCAAATTATATGGCTACACCTTC. Its protein product is CASSSGGSPKLYGYTF.

The CDR3 nucleotides read TGTGCCAGCAAGGGCAGGACCGGGGAGCAGTTCTTC. It yields the protein CASKGRTGEQFF. J is TRBJ2-1 and V is TRBV2; no clear D gene. CDR3 length: 12 residues. The germline gives CDR1 SNHLY, CDR2 FYNNEI. V lost 7 bases, J lost 10 bases, and 14 bases lay in between.

V usage is TRBV6-6 and J usage is TRBJ2-2; D may correspond to TRBD1 or TRBD2 (5 bases each). Trimming cost V 5 bases and J 1 base, with 17 bases left between them. The CDR3 spans 17 residues. Per the germline V gene, CDR1 is MNHNY and CDR2 is SVGAGI (reference sequence). The CDR3 DNA follows: TGTGCCAGCAGTCCCCGGGGCACAGTCAGGAACACCGGGGAGCTGTTTTTT. It specifies CASSPRGTVRNTGELFF.

This sequence joins TRBV7-9 and TRBJ2-5; TRBD2 might be the D (5 bases). The V gene lost 5 bases and the J gene lost 7 bases, with 11 bases spanning the gap. The germline CDR1 and CDR2 sequences are SEHNR and FQNEAQ (reference sequence). This CDR3 contains 12 residues. The CDR3 DNA reads as TGTGCCAGCAGCGCGGGCCCAGGGACCCAGTACTTC. It codes for CASSAGPGTQYF.

The chain carries TRBV6-2 or TRBV6-3 and TRBJ2-3; possibly TRBD2 for D (6 bases). Germline assignment: CDR1 MNHEY and CDR2 SVGEGT. This CDR3 region has 17 residues. V lost 6 bases and J lost 2, with 21 bases in between. The CDR3 protein is CASSGRRGLYFTDTQYF. The CDR3 bases are TGTGCCAGCAGCGGTAGGCGGGGTCTATACTTCACAGATACGCAGTATTTT.

This clone was detected once. The chain combines TRBV4-1 with TRBJ2-5; D is unclear. Germline V gene sequence: CDR1 MGHRA, CDR2 YSYEKL. This CDR3 spans 11 amino acids. V lost 3 bases and J 1 base, leaving 0 bases between the germline ends. The CDR3 sequence: CASSHQETQYF. The CDR3 nucleotides read TGCGCCAGCAGCCACCAAGAGACCCAGTACTTC.

The V call is TRBV25-1, the J call TRBJ2-5; 9 bases match TRBD2. The CDR3 spans 14 residues. Germline assignment: CDR1 MGHDK and CDR2 SYGVNS. The J segment lost 4 bases and the V segment lost 6 bases, leaving 6 bases of the junction unmatched. The CDR3 reads CASSQGLAPETQYF. The CDR3 DNA reads as TGTGCCAGCAGCCAAGGACTAGCGCCAGAGACCCAGTACTTC.

This clone was found once. The chain employs TRBV18 and TRBJ1-2, with D maybe TRBD1 (5 bases). V lost 6 bases, J lost 4 bases, and 21 bases lay in between. The CDR3 extends over 16 amino acids. CDR1 is KGHSH, CDR2 LQKENI, per germline. In DNA form, the CDR3 reads TGTGCCAGCTCTCCCGTTGGAGGGGATCAGACCTATGGCTACACCTTC. Translation: CASSPVGGDQTYGYTF.

The sample holds one count of this clone. The chain has TRBV2 and TRBJ1-1; D is undetermined. Germline V gene sequence: CDR1 SNHLY, CDR2 FYNNEI. The CDR3 runs 10 residues. Trimming removed 8 bases from V and 8 bases from J, with 9 bases in between. In nucleotides, the CDR3 is TGTGCCAGCGGATACGACGAAGCTTTCTTT. Translation: CASGYDEAFF.

This chain connects TRBV6-5 to TRBJ2-3; TRBD2 aligns across 11 bases. Trimming at V came to 7 bases and at J to 14 bases, leaving 11 bases not matched to a gene. CDR1 MNHEY and CDR2 SVGAGI come from the germline V gene. CDR3 length equals 13 residues. CDR3 in DNA: TGTGCCAGCATAACTAGCGGGGGTTCCCCGACGTATTTT. Protein product: CASITSGGSPTYF.

This clone was counted only a few times. The chain employs TRBV7-9 and TRBJ2-7; D might be TRBD2 (5 bases). The CDR3 consists of 15 residues. V dropped 4 bases and J dropped 7 bases, with 20 bases sitting between them. CDR1 SEHNR and CDR2 FQNEAQ come from the germline V gene (reference sequence). The CDR3 sequence: CASSSSPDPRREQYF. The CDR3 region has the DNA TGTGCCAGCAGCTCTTCTCCGGATCCTAGGAGGGAGCAGTACTTC.

The chain has TRBV3-1 (or the pseudogene TRBV3-2) and TRBJ2-2; the D gene is possibly TRBD2 (5 bases). V was cut by 1 base and J by 0 bases, with 15 bases left in between. This CDR3 region has 18 residues. Germline CDR1 is LGHDT and CDR2 is YNNKEL (reference sequence). The CDR3 nucleotides read TGTGCCAGCAGCCAAGTAATGATACGGGGAACGAACACCGGGGAGCTGTTTTTT. Protein: CASSQVMIRGTNTGELFF.

The chain carries TRBV7-6 and TRBJ1-4; 9 positions agree with TRBD1. The J segment lost 7 bases and the V segment lost 5 bases, leaving 5 bases of the junction unmatched. There are 14 residues in the CDR3. Germline assignment: CDR1 SGHVS and CDR2 FNYEAQ. CDR3 loop: CASSATGGSEKLFF. In nucleotides, the CDR3 is TGTGCCAGCAGCGCGACAGGGGGTAGTGAAAAACTGTTTTTT.

For the CDR3, the DNA is TGTGCCAGCAGCTTAGGGACAGCCACTGAAGCTTTCTTT. This gives the protein CASSLGTATEAFF. The chain combines TRBV5-5 with TRBJ1-1; TRBD1 aligns across 7 bases. V was pared by 2 bases and J by 4 bases, with 2 bases of the junction left unmatched. Germline CDR1 is SGHKS and CDR2 is YYEKEE (reference sequence). The CDR3 loop spans 13 amino acids.

V is TRBV12-3 or TRBV12-4 and J is TRBJ2-5; unclear D gene. This CDR3 comprises 11 residues. V lost 3 bases, J lost 5 bases, and 4 bases lay in between. The CDR3 nucleotides are TGTGCCAGCAGTTTTGTGGAGACCCAGTACTTC. This translates into CASSFVETQYF.

The V gene is TRBV12-5, the J gene TRBJ2-2; TRBD2 matches 9 bases. Germline CDR1 reads LGHNT; CDR2 reads FRNRAP. This CDR3 spans 17 amino acids. V was pared by 1 base and J by 7 bases, with 10 bases of the junction left unmatched. CDR3 DNA sequence: TGTGCTAGTGGTTTGGAGAAGGGGGGACTAGCAATCGGGGAGCTGTTTTTT. It yields the protein CASGLEKGGLAIGELFF.

The V and J genes are TRBV18 and TRBJ1-2; 7 positions agree with TRBD1. V lost 3 bases, J lost 7 bases, and 5 bases stayed unmatched. Germline V gene sequence: CDR1 KGHSH, CDR2 LQKENI. The CDR3 totals 13 residues. CDR3 sequence (DNA): TGTGCCAGCTCACCCGGGACAGCTACTGGCTACACCTTC. This translates into CASSPGTATGYTF. The full variable domain, with the rest looked up from reference TRBV18 and TRBJ1-2, is NAGVMQNPRHLVRRRGQEARLRCSPMKGHSHVYWYRQLPEEGLKFMVYLQKENIIDESGMPKERFSAEFPKEGPSILRIQQVVRGDSAAYFCASSPGTATGYTFGSGTRLTVV.

The CDR3 is CASSQGRGEGDNEQFF. CDR3 DNA sequence: TGCGCCAGCAGCCAAGGTAGGGGGGAGGGTGACAATGAGCAGTTCTTC. V is TRBV4-1 and J is TRBJ2-1, with D maybe TRBD2 (7 bases). The V and J ends lost 1 base and 5 bases respectively, with 15 bases between them. The CDR3 extends over 16 amino acids. CDR1 and CDR2 from the germline V gene are MGHRA and YSYEKL.

The V and J genes are TRBV5-4 and TRBJ1-5; no clear D gene. The V gene's germline CDR1 is SGHNT and CDR2 YYREEE (reference sequence). V lost 2 bases and J 3 bases, leaving 9 bases between the germline ends. This CDR3 region has 14 residues. The CDR3 sequence is CASSLYGYNQPQHF. CDR3 bases: TGTGCCAGCAGCTTATACGGGTACAATCAGCCCCAGCATTTT.

This clone appeared a single time. The V call is TRBV9, the J call TRBJ2-3, with D possibly called TRBD1 or TRBD2 (5 bases each). Germline V CDR1 and CDR2: SGDLS, YYNGEE. V lost 0 bases to trimming and J lost 6 bases, with 8 bases between them. This CDR3 is 13 amino acids long. CDR3 region: CASSVVGTDTQYF. Here the CDR3 DNA reads TGTGCCAGCAGCGTAGTAGGGACGGATACGCAGTATTTT.

In regard to this clone: The sample has other DNA sequences that encode this CDR3 too. This rearrangement joins TRBV15 to TRBJ1-5; D not resolved. Germline assignment: CDR1 LNHNV and CDR2 YYDKDF (reference sequence). The CDR3 loop spans 14 amino acids. V lost 0 bases, J lost 2 bases, and 5 bases lay in between. The CDR3 region has the DNA TGTGCCACCAGCAGAGATCCCGGCAATCAGCCCCAGCATTTT. Residues: CATSRDPGNQPQHF.